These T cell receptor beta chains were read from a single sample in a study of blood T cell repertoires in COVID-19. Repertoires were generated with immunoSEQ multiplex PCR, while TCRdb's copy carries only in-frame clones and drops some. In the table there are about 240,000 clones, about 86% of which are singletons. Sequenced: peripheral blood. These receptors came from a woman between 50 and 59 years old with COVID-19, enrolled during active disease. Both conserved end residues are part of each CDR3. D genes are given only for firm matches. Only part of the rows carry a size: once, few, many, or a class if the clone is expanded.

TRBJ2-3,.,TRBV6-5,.,CASSYGTLTDTQYF,TGTGCCAGCAGTTATGGGACTTTGACAGATACGCAGTATTTT
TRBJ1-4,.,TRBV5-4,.,CASSLRSTTNEKLFF,TGTGCCAGCAGCCTTCGGAGCACGACTAATGAAAAACTGTTTTTT
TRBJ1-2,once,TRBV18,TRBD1,CASSFRQGDGYTF,TGTGCCAGCTCATTTCGTCAGGGGGACGGCTACACCTTC
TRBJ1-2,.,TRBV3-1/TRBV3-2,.,CASSLGFQSGGYTF,TGTGCCAGCAGCTTGGGGTTCCAGTCGGGGGGCTACACCTTC
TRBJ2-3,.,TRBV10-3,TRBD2,CAISKRGEGTDTQYF,TGTGCCATCAGTAAGCGGGGTGAAGGCACAGATACGCAGTATTTT
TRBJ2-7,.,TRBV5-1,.,CASSFQGRDYEQYF,TGCGCCAGCAGCTTCCAGGGTAGGGACTACGAGCAGTACTTC
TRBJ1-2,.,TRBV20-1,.,CSAMAGDGYTF,TGCAGTGCTATGGCCGGGGATGGCTACACCTTC
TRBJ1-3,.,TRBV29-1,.,CSVAGVPGNTIYF,TGCAGCGTTGCCGGGGTACCTGGAAACACCATATATTTT
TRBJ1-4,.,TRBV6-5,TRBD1,CASRQGDPTNEKLFF,TGTGCCAGCAGACAGGGGGATCCAACTAATGAAAAACTGTTTTTT
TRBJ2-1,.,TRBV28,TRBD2,CASSLASGGLSYNEQFF,TGTGCCAGCAGTTTAGCTAGCGGGGGCCTCTCCTACAATGAGCAGTTCTTC
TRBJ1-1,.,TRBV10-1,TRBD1,CASSLDRRNTEAFF,TGCGCCAGCAGTCTGGACAGGAGGAACACTGAAGCTTTCTTT
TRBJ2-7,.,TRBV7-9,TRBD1,CASSLGTGHEQYF,TGTGCCAGCAGCTTAGGGACAGGGCACGAGCAGTACTTC
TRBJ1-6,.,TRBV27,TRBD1,CASTQGQGYSPLHF,TGTGCCAGCACACAGGGACAGGGGTATTCACCCCTCCACTTT
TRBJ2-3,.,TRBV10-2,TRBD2,CASSESKLAGSTDTQYF,TGCGCCAGCAGTGAGTCAAAACTAGCGGGGAGCACAGATACGCAGTATTTT
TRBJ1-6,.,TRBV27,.,CASSFLGGGSPLHF,TGTGCCAGCAGTTTTCTGGGGGGAGGGTCACCCCTCCACTTT
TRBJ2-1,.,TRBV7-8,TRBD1,CASSLPGGYNEQFF,TGTGCCAGCAGCCTACCAGGGGGCTACAATGAGCAGTTCTTC
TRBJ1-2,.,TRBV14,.,CASSPVLGGLGGGYTF,TGTGCCAGCAGCCCAGTCCTGGGGGGGCTAGGAGGTGGCTACACCTTC
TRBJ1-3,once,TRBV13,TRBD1,CASSIGQAGNTIYF,TGTGCCAGCAGCATAGGACAGGCTGGAAACACCATATATTTT
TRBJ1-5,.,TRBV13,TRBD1,CASSLASGGQDQPQHF,TGTGCCAGCAGCTTAGCCTCAGGGGGCCAGGATCAGCCCCAGCATTTT
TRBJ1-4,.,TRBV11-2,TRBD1,CASSSLAGGKLFF,TGTGCCAGCAGCTCCTTGGCAGGGGGAAAACTGTTTTTT
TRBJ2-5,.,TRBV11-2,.,CASSWGHRDKETQYF,TGTGCCAGCAGCTGGGGACACAGGGATAAGGAGACCCAGTACTTC
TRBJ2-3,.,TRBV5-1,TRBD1,CASSLSGGQADTQYF,TGCGCCAGCAGCTTATCAGGGGGACAGGCAGATACGCAGTATTTT
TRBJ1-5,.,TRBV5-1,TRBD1,CASSPFLTGGWSNQPQHF,TGCGCCAGCAGCCCTTTCCTGACAGGGGGCTGGAGCAATCAGCCCCAGCATTTT
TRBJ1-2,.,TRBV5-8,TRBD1,CASRPGTGGRGNYGYTF,TGTGCCAGCAGGCCCGGGACAGGGGGCCGGGGAAACTATGGCTACACCTTC
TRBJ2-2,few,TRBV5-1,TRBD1,CASSLEQGVNTGELFF,TGCGCCAGCAGCTTGGAACAGGGGGTGAACACCGGGGAGCTGTTTTTT
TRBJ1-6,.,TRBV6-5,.,CASSLRRGNSPLHF,TGTGCCAGCAGCCTTCGACGGGGAAATTCACCCCTCCACTTT
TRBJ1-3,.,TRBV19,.,CASIGGAGNTIYF,TGTGCCAGTATAGGGGGAGCTGGAAACACCATATATTTT
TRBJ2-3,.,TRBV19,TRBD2,CASTRSGTSADTQYF,TGTGCCAGCACTCGGTCCGGGACTAGCGCAGATACGCAGTATTTT
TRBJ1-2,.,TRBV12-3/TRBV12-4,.,CASSWTENYGYTF,TGTGCCAGCAGTTGGACAGAGAACTATGGCTACACCTTC
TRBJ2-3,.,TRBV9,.,CASSVAPGGSGTDTQYF,TGTGCCAGCAGCGTAGCCCCCGGGGGTTCGGGCACAGATACGCAGTATTTT
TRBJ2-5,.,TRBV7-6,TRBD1,CASSLVGSAGGQETQYF,TGTGCCAGCAGCTTAGTAGGGTCGGCAGGGGGCCAAGAGACCCAGTACTTC
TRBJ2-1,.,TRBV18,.,CASSLVRGGSSYNEQFF,TGTGCCAGCTCACTAGTTAGGGGGGGCAGCTCCTACAATGAGCAGTTCTTC
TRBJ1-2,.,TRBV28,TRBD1,CASSSWTGMINYGYTF,TGTGCCAGCAGTTCCTGGACAGGGATGATTAACTATGGCTACACCTTC
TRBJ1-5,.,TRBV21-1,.,CASSRYQPQHF,TGTGCCAGCAGCCGGTATCAGCCCCAGCATTTT
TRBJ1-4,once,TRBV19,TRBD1,CASSARQGANEKLFF,TGTGCCAGTAGCGCACGACAGGGGGCTAATGAAAAACTGTTTTTT
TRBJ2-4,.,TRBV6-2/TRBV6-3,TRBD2,CASSYSRTSGGENIQYF,TGTGCCAGCAGTTACTCCCGGACTAGCGGGGGGGAAAACATTCAGTACTTC
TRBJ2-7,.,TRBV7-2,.,CASSWLAEAGYEQYF,TGTGCCAGCAGCTGGTTGGCCGAGGCGGGGTACGAGCAGTACTTC
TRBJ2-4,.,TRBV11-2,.,CASSIRALAKNIQYF,TGTGCCAGCAGTATCAGGGCCCTAGCCAAAAACATTCAGTACTTC
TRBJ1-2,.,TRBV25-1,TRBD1,CASRSGDSYGYTF,TGTGCCAGCAGATCAGGGGACAGCTATGGCTACACCTTC
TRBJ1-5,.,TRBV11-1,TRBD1,CASSLTGQSNQPQHF,TGTGCCAGCAGCTTAACGGGACAGAGCAATCAGCCCCAGCATTTT